The next 3 T cell receptor beta chains were all read from a single sample in a study of shared clonotypes between healthy human individuals. Sequenced by immunoSEQ multiplex PCR; TCRdb stores in-frame clones only, minus some. The sample has more than 2 million clones, approximately 96% seen once. The sequencing sample was made of naive CD4+ T cells sorted from blood. This sample's subset: CD45RA+ positively selected. These receptors were obtained from a man aged 18 to 30 in good health.

The DNA of the CDR3 is TGTGCCAGCCGTTCAGGGGGCCTGGGGCGCGGCACTGAAGCTTTCTTT. It translates to CASRSGGLGRGTEAFF. The V call is TRBV19, the J call TRBJ1-1; 8 bases line up with TRBD1. This CDR3 has 16 residues. Germline CDR1 and CDR2: LNHDA and SQIVND (reference sequence). The V gene end was trimmed by 9 bases and the J gene end by 4 bases; junction bases not matched to a gene: 16.

Of note for this clone: The same CDR3 can be traced to other DNA sequences in this sample. The V and J genes are TRBV9 and TRBJ1-3; D ambiguous. This CDR3 is 14 amino acids long. The V and J ends lost 2 bases and 1 base respectively, with 7 bases between them. CDR1 and CDR2 (germline): SGDLS, YYNGEE. The CDR3 is CASSVGTSGNTIYF. The CDR3 coding sequence is TGTGCCAGCAGCGTCGGTACATCTGGAAACACCATATATTTT.

The V gene is TRBV10-2, the J gene TRBJ2-7, with 8 bases fitting TRBD2. The CDR3 is 17 residues long. CDR1 and CDR2 (germline): WSHSY, SAAADI. V lost 0 bases to trimming and J lost 0 bases; unmatched junction nucleotides: 7. Here the CDR3 reads CASSESLAGSTSYEQYF. The CDR3 bases are TGCGCCAGCAGTGAGTCCTTAGCGGGGTCGACCTCCTACGAGCAGTACTTC.